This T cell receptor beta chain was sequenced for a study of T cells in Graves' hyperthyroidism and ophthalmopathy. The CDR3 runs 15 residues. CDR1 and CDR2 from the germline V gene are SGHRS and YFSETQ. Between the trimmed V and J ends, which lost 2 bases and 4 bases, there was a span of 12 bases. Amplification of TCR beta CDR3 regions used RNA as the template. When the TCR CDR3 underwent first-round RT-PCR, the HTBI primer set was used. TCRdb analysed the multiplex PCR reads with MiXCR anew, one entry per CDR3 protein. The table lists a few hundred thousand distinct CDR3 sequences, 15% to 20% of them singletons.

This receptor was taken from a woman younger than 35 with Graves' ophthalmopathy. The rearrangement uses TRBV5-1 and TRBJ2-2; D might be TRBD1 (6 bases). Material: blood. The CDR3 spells CASSLTGYGTGELFF. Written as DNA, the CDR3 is TGCGCCAGCAGCTTAACAGGGTATGGCACCGGGGAGCTGTTTTTT. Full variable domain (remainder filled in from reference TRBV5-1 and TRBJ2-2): KAGVTQTPRYLIKTRGQQVTLSCSPISGHRSVSWYQQTPGQGLQFLFEYFSETQRNKGNFPGRFSGRQFSNSRSEMNVSTLELGDSALYLCASSLTGYGTGELFFGEGSRLTVL.